A single sample gave rise to the 10 T cell receptor beta chains below, sequenced in a study of T cell responses to AZD1222 COVID-19 vaccine. TCRdb's table, derived via immunoSEQ multiplex PCR, lists solely in-frame clones and lacks some. The sample yields more than 100,000 clones, 90% to 95% seen once. This specimen consisted of peripheral blood, obtained on day 0 of AZD1222 vaccination. Receptor source: an adult in good health.

The V call is TRBV4-2, the J call TRBJ1-5, with 10 nucleotides matching TRBD1. The J segment lost 5 bases and the V segment lost 4 bases, leaving 8 bases of the junction unmatched. The CDR3 covers 16 residues. CDR1 LGHNA and CDR2 YNFKEQ come from the germline V gene. The CDR3 DNA follows: TGTGCCAGCAGCCCGAGAGACGGGACAGGGGATCAGCCCCAGCATTTT. This codes for CASSPRDGTGDQPQHF.

This chain uses TRBV6-5 with TRBJ2-6; no clear D. V was clipped by 1 base and J by 3 bases, with 4 bases between them. The CDR3 consists of 14 residues. CDR1 and CDR2 (germline): MNHEY, SVGAGI. CDR3 loop: CASSYYGGANVLTF. The DNA for the CDR3 is TGTGCCAGCAGTTACTATGGTGGGGCCAACGTCCTGACTTTC.

The chain has TRBV5-1 and TRBJ2-7, with 10 bases aligning to TRBD1. Germline CDR1 is SGHRS and CDR2 is YFSETQ. The CDR3 length is 15 residues. V trimming: 3 bases; J trimming: 7 bases; junction bases outside the gene matches: 10. CDR3 residues: CASSSSGTGDGEQYF. The CDR3 DNA reads TGCGCCAGCAGCTCGTCCGGGACAGGGGACGGGGAGCAGTACTTC.

The chain links TRBV14 to TRBJ2-4, with D unclear. Looked up from germline, CDR1 is SGHDN and CDR2 is FVKESK. The germline V and J ends were trimmed by 1 base and 1 base, with 11 bases remaining between them. The CDR3 covers 16 residues. DNA of the CDR3: TGTGCCAGCAGCCAAGTCGGAATAATGGCCAAAAACATTCAGTACTTC. Translated, it gives CASSQVGIMAKNIQYF. Full variable domain (outside the CDR3, taken from reference TRBV14 and TRBJ2-4): EAGVTQFPSHSVIEKGQTVTLRCDPISGHDNLYWYRRVMGKEIKFLLHFVKESKQDESGMPNNRFLAERTGGTYSTLKVQPAELEDSGVYFCASSQVGIMAKNIQYFGAGTRLSVL.

In this sample, this clone turned up once. This chain joins TRBV7-2 and TRBJ1-6, with D tentatively TRBD1 (6 bases). V was cut by 5 bases and J by 5 bases, with 13 bases left in between. This CDR3 is 15 amino acids long. Germline CDR1 SGHTA, CDR2 FQGNSA. CDR3 protein: CASSPQGLDNSPLHF. CDR3 bases: TGTGCCAGCAGCCCACAGGGTCTTGATAATTCACCCCTCCACTTT.

The chain carries TRBV5-8 and TRBJ2-7; 9 nucleotides match TRBD1. CDR1 SGHTS and CDR2 YDEGEE come from the germline V gene. With 5 bases clipped from V and 4 bases from J, the junction kept 7 bases outside the gene matches. The CDR3 is made up of 14 amino acids. CDR3 protein: CASSITGGWYEQYF. The CDR3 coding sequence is TGTGCCAGCAGTATCACAGGGGGCTGGTACGAGCAGTACTTC. Full variable domain (rest looked up from reference TRBV5-8 and TRBJ2-7): EAGVTQSPTHLIKTRGQQATLRCSPISGHTSVYWYQQALGLGLQFLLWYDEGEERNRGNFPPRFSGRQFPNYSSELNVNALELEDSALYLCASSITGGWYEQYFGPGTRLTVT.

This clone was detected a few times. The chain recombines TRBV7-6 with TRBJ2-1; 10 bases align to TRBD2. The CDR3 spans 17 residues. V was clipped by 1 base and J by 3 bases; unmatched bases: 6. Looked up from germline, CDR1 is SGHVS and CDR2 is FNYEAQ. CDR3 protein: CASSLVGVAGGYNEQFF. Written as DNA, the CDR3 is TGTGCCAGCAGCTTAGTAGGTGTAGCGGGGGGCTACAATGAGCAGTTCTTC.

Details on this clone: Mismatch with germline at one junction end may stem from a read error. CDR3 loop: CASTLAGQGAYTGELFF. The CDR3 DNA is TGCGCCAGCACCTTGGCAGGACAGGGGGCATACACCGGGGAGCTGTTTTTT. V is TRBV5-1 and J is TRBJ2-2; 11 nucleotides align to TRBD1. This CDR3 comprises 17 residues. Germline loops: CDR1 SGHRS, CDR2 YFSETQ.

This rearrangement joins TRBV30 to TRBJ1-1; D not resolved. The germline CDR1 and CDR2 sequences are GTSNPN and SVGIG (reference sequence). The CDR3 loop spans 14 amino acids. Between the trimmed V and J ends, which lost 3 bases and 1 base, there was a span of 12 bases. This CDR3 is CAWRAAPGNTEAFF. The DNA of the CDR3 is TGTGCCTGGAGGGCGGCACCAGGGAACACTGAAGCTTTCTTT.

This chain links TRBV6-5 with TRBJ2-7; TRBD1 might be the D (5 bases). This CDR3 has 15 residues. V lost 5 bases and J lost 3, with 17 bases in between. Germline values: CDR1 MNHEY, CDR2 SVGAGI. CDR3 residues: CASSLEGDFNYEQYF. The CDR3 DNA reads TGTGCCAGCAGTCTCGAAGGGGATTTTAACTACGAGCAGTACTTC.